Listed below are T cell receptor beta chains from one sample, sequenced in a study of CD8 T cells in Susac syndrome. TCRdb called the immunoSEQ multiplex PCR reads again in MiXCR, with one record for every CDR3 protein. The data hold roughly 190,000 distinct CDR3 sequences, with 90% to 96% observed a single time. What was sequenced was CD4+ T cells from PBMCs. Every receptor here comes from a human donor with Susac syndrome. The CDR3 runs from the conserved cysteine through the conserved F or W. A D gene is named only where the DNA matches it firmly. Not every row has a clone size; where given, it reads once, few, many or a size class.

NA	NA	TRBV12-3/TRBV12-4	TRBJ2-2	CASSPLWGANTGELFF	TGTGCCAGCAGTCCCCTGTGGGGTGCGAACACCGGGGAGCTGTTTTTT
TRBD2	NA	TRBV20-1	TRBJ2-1	CSARETSGGYNEQFF	TGCAGTGCTAGAGAGACCAGCGGGGGCTACAATGAGCAGTTCTTC
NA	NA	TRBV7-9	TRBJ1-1	CASSARSMNTEAFF	TGTGCCAGCAGCGCACGCAGCATGAACACTGAAGCTTTCTTT
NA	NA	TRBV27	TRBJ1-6	CASSSQTSSSYNSPLHF	TGTGCCAGCAGTTCCCAAACCTCGAGCTCCTATAATTCACCCCTCCACTTT
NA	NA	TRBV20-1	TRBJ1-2	CSARDGRGTNYGYTF	TGCAGTGCTAGAGACGGACGGGGGACTAACTATGGCTACACCTTC
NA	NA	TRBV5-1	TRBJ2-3	CASRLNVAQDTQYF	TGCGCCAGCAGACTGAATGTAGCACAAGATACGCAGTATTTT
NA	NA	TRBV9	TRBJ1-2	CASTPAAYGYTF	TGTGCCAGCACCCCGGCCGCCTATGGCTACACCTTC
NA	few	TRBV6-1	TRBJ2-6	CASRAGRSPGANVLTF	TGTGCCAGCAGAGCAGGGCGATCCCCTGGGGCCAACGTCCTGACTTTC
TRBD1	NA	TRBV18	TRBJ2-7	CASSPSGQIYEQYF	TGTGCCAGCTCACCCTCGGGACAGATCTACGAGCAGTACTTC
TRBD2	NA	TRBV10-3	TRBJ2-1	CAISATSGGEKTSSYNEQFF	TGTGCCATCAGTGCGACTAGCGGGGGGGAGAAAACAAGCTCCTACAATGAGCAGTTCTTC
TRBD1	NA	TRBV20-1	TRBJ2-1	CSASTDRVDQFF	TGCAGTGCTAGCACCGACAGGGTAGATCAGTTCTTC
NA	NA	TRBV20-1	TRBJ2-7	CSARDSGQGGYTYEQYF	TGCAGTGCTAGAGATTCAGGGCAGGGTGGATACACCTACGAGCAGTACTTC
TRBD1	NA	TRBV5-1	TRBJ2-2	CASSPGTGVVTGELFF	TGCGCCAGCAGCCCCGGGACAGGGGTTGTCACCGGGGAGCTGTTTTTT
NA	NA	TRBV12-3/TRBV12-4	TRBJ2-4	CASSPTVLGIQYF	TGTGCCAGCAGTCCAACAGTTTTAGGCATTCAGTACTTC
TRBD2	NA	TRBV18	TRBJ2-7	CASSATSGVSYEQYF	TGTGCCAGCTCAGCGACTAGCGGGGTCTCCTACGAGCAGTACTTC
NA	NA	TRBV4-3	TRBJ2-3	CASSQSTGAGGRDTQYF	TGCGCCAGCAGCCAAAGCACCGGGGCCGGGGGAAGAGATACGCAGTATTTT
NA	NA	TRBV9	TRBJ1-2	CASSAKWGTDYGYTF	TGTGCCAGCAGCGCGAAGTGGGGGACCGACTATGGCTACACCTTC
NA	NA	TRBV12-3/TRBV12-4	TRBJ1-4	CASSTFGQINEKLFF	TGTGCCAGCAGCACCTTCGGACAGATTAATGAAAAACTGTTTTTT
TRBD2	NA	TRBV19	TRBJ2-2	CASSIAGGPIDGELFF	TGTGCCAGTAGTATCGCGGGGGGGCCAATAGACGGGGAGCTGTTTTTT
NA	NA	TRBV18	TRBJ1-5	CASSGAGAQPQHF	TGTGCCAGCTCAGGGGCGGGCGCTCAGCCCCAGCATTTT
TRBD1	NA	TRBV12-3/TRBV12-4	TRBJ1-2	CASSSGTGLGYTF	TGTGCCAGCAGTTCCGGGACAGGGTTGGGCTACACCTTC
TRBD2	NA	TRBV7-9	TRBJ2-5	CASSFGLAGKGTQYF	TGTGCCAGCAGCTTCGGACTAGCGGGGAAGGGGACCCAGTACTTC
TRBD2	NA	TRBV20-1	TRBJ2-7	CSAPGLAGGGEQYF	TGCAGTGCTCCCGGGCTAGCGGGGGGGGGCGAGCAGTACTTC
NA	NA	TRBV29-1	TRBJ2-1	CSSGTSYNEQFF	TGCAGCTCCGGGACATCCTACAATGAGCAGTTCTTC
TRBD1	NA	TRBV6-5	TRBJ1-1	CASRRQGAFNTEAFF	TGTGCCAGCCGGAGACAGGGGGCTTTCAACACTGAAGCTTTCTTT
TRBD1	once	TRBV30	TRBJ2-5	CAWVNRQGGETQYF	TGTGCCTGGGTAAATCGACAGGGCGGAGAGACCCAGTACTTC
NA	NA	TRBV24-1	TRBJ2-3	CATSDLPSDGPSTDTQYF	TGTGCCACCAGTGATTTGCCCTCGGACGGACCTAGCACAGATACGCAGTATTTT
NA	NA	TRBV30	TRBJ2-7	CAWSVISYEQYF	TGTGCCTGGAGTGTGATCTCCTACGAGCAGTACTTC
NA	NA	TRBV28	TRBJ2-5	CAISPGPQTQYF	TGTGCCATCTCACCGGGTCCGCAGACCCAGTACTTC
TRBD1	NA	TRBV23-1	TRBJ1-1	CASSQDKGAGEAFF	TGCGCCAGCAGTCAAGACAAGGGGGCTGGTGAAGCTTTCTTT
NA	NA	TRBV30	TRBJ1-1	CAWTGAGAEAFF	TGTGCCTGGACAGGGGCAGGTGCTGAAGCTTTCTTT
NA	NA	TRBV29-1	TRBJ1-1	CSVGQGMGFTEAFF	TGCAGCGTTGGTCAGGGAATGGGATTCACTGAAGCTTTCTTT
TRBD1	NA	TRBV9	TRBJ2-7	CASSPGQGTLNEQYF	TGTGCCAGCAGCCCGGGACAGGGGACCCTTAACGAGCAGTACTTC
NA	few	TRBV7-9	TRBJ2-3	CASSLVQSTDTQYF	TGTGCCAGCAGCTTAGTTCAGAGCACAGATACGCAGTATTTT
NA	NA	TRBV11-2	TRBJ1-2	CASSPMAFGIYGYTF	TGTGCCAGCAGCCCTATGGCATTTGGGATCTATGGCTACACCTTC
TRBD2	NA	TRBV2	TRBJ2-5	CASSTGLATFQETQYF	TGTGCCAGCAGTACCGGACTAGCGACTTTCCAAGAGACCCAGTACTTC
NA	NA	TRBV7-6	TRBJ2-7	CASSLAETSGGYEQYF	TGTGCCAGCAGCTTAGCTGAGACTAGTGGTGGATACGAGCAGTACTTC
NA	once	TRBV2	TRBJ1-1	CASSDSAQAFF	TGTGCCAGCAGTGACTCGGCCCAAGCTTTCTTT
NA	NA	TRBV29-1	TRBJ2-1	CSVDANNEQFF	TGCAGCGTTGACGCAAACAATGAGCAGTTCTTC
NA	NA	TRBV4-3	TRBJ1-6	CASSQRSGSRNSPLHF	TGCGCCAGCAGCCAACGGTCAGGGAGTAGGAATTCACCCCTCCACTTT
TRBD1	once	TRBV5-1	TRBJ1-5	CASSLGTGVSNQPQHF	TGCGCCAGCAGCTTGGGGACAGGGGTCAGCAATCAGCCCCAGCATTTT
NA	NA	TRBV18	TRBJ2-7	CASSPTGNTYEQYF	TGTGCCAGCTCACCGACAGGTAATACCTACGAGCAGTACTTC
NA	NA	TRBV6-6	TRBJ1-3	CASSYTGLNTIYF	TGTGCCAGCAGTTACACAGGGTTGAACACCATATATTTT
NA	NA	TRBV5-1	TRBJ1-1	CASSLVPGAFF	TGCGCCAGCAGCTTGGTTCCTGGAGCTTTCTTT
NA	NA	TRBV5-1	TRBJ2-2	CASSPGHLNTGELFF	TGCGCCAGCAGCCCGGGACACCTGAACACCGGGGAGCTGTTTTTT
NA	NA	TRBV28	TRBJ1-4	CASSLWGANEKLFF	TGTGCCAGCAGTTTATGGGGGGCGAATGAAAAACTGTTTTTT
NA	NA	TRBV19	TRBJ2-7	CASSDILGFYEQYF	TGTGCCAGTAGCGACATTCTAGGATTTTACGAGCAGTACTTC
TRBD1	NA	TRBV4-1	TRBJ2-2	CASSPSGGRGYPGELFF	TGCGCCAGCAGCCCCTCAGGGGGCAGGGGGTATCCCGGGGAGCTGTTTTTT
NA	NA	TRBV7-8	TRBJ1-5	CASSPSRGYQPQHF	TGTGCCAGCAGCCCATCTAGGGGGTATCAGCCCCAGCATTTT
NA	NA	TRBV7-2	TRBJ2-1	CASSPRVGQVF	TGTGCCAGCAGCCCAAGGGTGGGGCAGGTCTTC
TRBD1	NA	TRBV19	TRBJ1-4	CASSFGQGTEKLFF	TGTGCCAGTAGTTTCGGACAGGGGACGGAAAAACTGTTTTTT
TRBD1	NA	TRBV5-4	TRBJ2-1	CASSTGQRNNEQFF	TGTGCCAGCAGCACGGGACAGCGAAACAATGAGCAGTTCTTC
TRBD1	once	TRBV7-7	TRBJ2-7	CASSLGVQGAYEQYF	TGTGCTAGCAGCTTAGGAGTACAGGGGGCCTACGAGCAGTACTTC
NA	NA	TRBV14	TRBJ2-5	CASSQDGVLGPETQYF	TGTGCCAGCAGCCAAGATGGTGTTCTCGGTCCGGAGACCCAGTACTTC
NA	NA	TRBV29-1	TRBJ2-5	CSVEPQGETQYF	TGCAGCGTTGAACCCCAGGGTGAGACCCAGTACTTC
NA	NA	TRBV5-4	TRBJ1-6	CASSLVGSPLHF	TGTGCCAGCAGCTTGGTGGGCTCACCCCTCCACTTT